A single T cell receptor beta chain is shown here with its context. Its antigen specificity is not known. The sample holds no much larger clone one base away, and base qualities are not on file. The sample comes from a study of blood T cell repertoires in COVID-19 (dated by TCRdb to the early 2020s). For the study in its entirety: Samples from collaborators originated in the United States, Italy and Spain and spanned both the acute and convalescent phases of COVID-19. Subjects who had been exposed to COVID-19, were actively infected with it, or had recovered from it provided the deeply sampled blood TCRbeta repertoires that made up the dataset. Samples came from the ongoing ImmuneRACE study (first 160 participants) plus 1,254 subjects from 6 global collaborators. Where available, HLA class I and class II types were taken from metadata supplied by the sample provider and were not determined by assay-based typing. The material from the prospective study consisted of cDNA or gDNA derived from T cells, B-cell-depleted T cells, or PBMCs. The repertoires were made available in a free public database intended to serve as a resource for research on the immune response to SARS-CoV-2. The sample metadata nearly always contained a de-identified subject ID, COVID-19 status, age in years and sex. General findings and caveats noted by the study authors: The quantity of clinical and demographic metadata differed by source and by participant and was supplied without curation.

TCRbeta CDR3 regions were amplified from genomic DNA using the immunoSEQ Assay, a bias-controlled multiplex PCR. Under the source paper's analysis protocol: The number of nucleated cells in each sample was estimated by amplification of reference gene primers within the assay. Sequence reads were collapsed and filtered to measure the absolute abundance of every unique TCRbeta CDR3 rearrangement. Productive Simpson clonality was computed per sample as the square root of Simpson's diversity index over productive rearrangements. Not all clones reach the TCRdb copy of this immuneACCESS table, which keeps in-frame sequences only. Checked studies attribute under half of the gap to unresolved V genes and leave the rest unexplained. D and trimming come from the DNA, and the V and J calls and clone size come from that table. This sample comprises about 440,000 clones, about 90% of them detected only once. Roughly 1.9% of the sample rests with the top ten.

CDR1 and CDR2 were assigned from the germline V gene (reference sequence) as DFQATT and SNEGSKA. From the cysteine up to the phenylalanine, the CDR3 has a length of 11 residues. Only the CDR3 region is kept as DNA, spanning 33 bases read in frame from base 1. Enrolling through a virtual design, the prospective study's participants ranged in age from roughly 18 to 90 years and lived across 20 to 30 United States geographic areas. In the prospective study, cohorts were assigned on the basis of participant-reported clinical history obtained from a screening survey and a study questionnaire. In the prospective study, mobile phlebotomists collected whole blood, serum and a nasopharyngeal or oropharyngeal swab from each participant. Over a roughly two-month period, participants in the prospective study had the option of providing additional blood draws and questionnaires. Prospective study blood samples were shipped either frozen or at room temperature before DNA extraction.

The V and J genes are TRBV20-1 and TRBJ1-4; there is no confident call for the D gene. This sequence originates from a woman between 18 and 30 years old with acute COVID-19. Sequenced material: PBMCs or T cells enriched from blood (not recorded which). This receptor has the CDR3 CAEATNEKLFF. The nucleotide sequence is TGCGCGGAAGCAACTAATGAAAAACTGTTTTTT.